This section outlines one T cell receptor (beta chain) sequence together with its context. Its recognized antigen is unknown. Base qualities are not provided; no much larger clone lies one nucleotide away. The sample is drawn from a study of immune cell composition in non-small cell lung cancer (dated by TCRdb to about 2017). Regarding the complete study: Histologic subtype, mostly lung adenocarcinoma or squamous cell carcinoma, was determined with H&E together with p63, CK5, Napsin A and TTF-1 immunohistochemistry. Several tumour specimens with TCR-beta data were rare histological subtypes and were excluded from the subtype comparisons. Supplementary cohort #1 consisted of roughly 11 lung adenocarcinoma cases with paired tumour/lung TCR-beta sequencing and with TIL populations generated to assess tumour reactivity. TCR-beta sequencing from Adaptive Biotechnologies was done on 32 to 35 paired sets of NSCLC tumour and non-adjacent lung specimens and on some 27 tumour-only specimens. Findings and caveats that apply to the study as a whole: The reactivity cohort included only approximately 11 cases, and whether tumour-reactive clones share sequences with the dominant in vivo tumour-associated clones was not shown. Smoking pack-years did not significantly correlate with tumour TCR-beta clonality. Tumour-associated clones >0.5% were found in nearly half of NSCLC cases, namely in around 33% of adenocarcinomas versus 60% to 85% of squamous carcinomas. In 9 to 11 adenocarcinoma cases, maximal tumour-associated clone frequency correlated strongly with TIL tumour reactivity, whereas overall clonality did not.

A two-step multiplex PCR was used to amplify TCR-beta CDR3 regions from genomic DNA, and Illumina-compatible adaptors were added in the second step. As a commercial immunoSEQ service, TCR-beta immunosequencing was carried out on an Illumina platform. Per the authors' processing: Repertoires were summarised as Top 10 Clones, the percentage of T-cell templates from the ten most frequent sequences, and productive clonality. Values of productive clonality ranged from 0 to 1, with a monoclonal population indicated by a value of 1. Sequences comprising at least 0.1% of tumour T-cell templates but absent from matched non-adjacent lung were defined as tumour-associated clones and were identified via log10 scatter plots. Student's t-tests were used for two-group comparisons, ANOVA was used for stages, and linear regression was used for relationships, with analyses conducted in GraphPad Prism7 and R. In TCRdb, the immuneACCESS table is reduced to in-frame sequences with V and J assigned. These tables do not hold every clone; where another copy was compared, an unresolved V gene accounts for under half, and the others remain unexplained. The DNA gave D and trimming, while V, J and clone size come from that table. The sample table lists approximately 5,900 clones, about 85% of them with a count of one. 6.4% of the sample rests with the top ten.

Normal lung samples came from the same patient and consisted of non-adjacent lung tissue collected as far from the tumour as possible, at a distance of at least 3 cm. Genomic DNA was isolated with the QIAamp DNA kit from frozen aliquots of single-cell suspensions that had not been sorted. Tissues arrived within 2 hours of resection and were immediately processed into single-cell suspensions. Tissue was mechanically dissociated and enzymatically digested with DNase I, collagenase I and hyaluronidase for roughly 30 minutes at 37 °C, then filtered and RBC-lysed. The TCR originated in a human donor with non-small cell lung cancer. Sequencing was done on a sample of non-adjacent lung tissue.

The CDR3 region has the sequence CAWSKGAGGYGYTF. In nucleotide form, the sequence is TGTGCCTGGAGTAAGGGGGCAGGGGGCTATGGCTACACCTTC. The receptor chain draws on TRBV30 and TRBJ1-2; 7 central nucleotides agree with TRBD1. The germline V and J ends show losses of 2 bases and 4 bases respectively, and no gene match explains 7 bases of the junction. According to the germline V gene (reference sequence), CDR1 reads GTSNPN and CDR2 reads SVGIG. Taken from cysteine to phenylalanine, the CDR3 has 14 residues. The CDR3 DNA has 42 bases and is translated from base 1. The variable domain in full, with residues beyond the CDR3 obtained from the reference TRBV30 and TRBJ1-2 genes, is SQTIHQWPATLVQPVGSPLSLECTVEGTSNPNLYWYRQAAGRGLQLLFYSVGIGQISSEVPQNLSASRPQDRQFILSSKKLLLSDSGFYLCAWSKGAGGYGYTFGSGTRLTVV.